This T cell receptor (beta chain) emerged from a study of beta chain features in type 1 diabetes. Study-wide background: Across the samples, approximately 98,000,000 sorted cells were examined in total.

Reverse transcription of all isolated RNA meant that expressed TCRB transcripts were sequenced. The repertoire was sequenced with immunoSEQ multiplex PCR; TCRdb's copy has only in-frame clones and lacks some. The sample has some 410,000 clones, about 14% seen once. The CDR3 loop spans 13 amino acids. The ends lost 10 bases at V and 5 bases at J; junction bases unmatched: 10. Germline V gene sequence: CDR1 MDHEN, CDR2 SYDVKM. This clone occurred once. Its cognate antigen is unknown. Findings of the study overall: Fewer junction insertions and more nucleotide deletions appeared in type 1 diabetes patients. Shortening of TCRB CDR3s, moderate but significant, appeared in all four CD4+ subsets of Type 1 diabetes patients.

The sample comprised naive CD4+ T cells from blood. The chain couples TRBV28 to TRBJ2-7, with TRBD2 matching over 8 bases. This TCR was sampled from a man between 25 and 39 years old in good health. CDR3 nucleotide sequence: TGTGCCACCGCGGGAGGCAGGGTCCACGAGCAGTACTTC. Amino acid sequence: CATAGGRVHEQYF.